Here is one T cell receptor (beta chain) with its context. The antigen is not known. This specimen belongs to a study of cytomegalovirus exposure and HLA in healthy donors. General study results and limits: From TCR beta sequences, most subjects' HLA-A and HLA-B alleles were reportedly predicted accurately.

CDR3 length equals 15 residues. The V and J ends lost 4 bases and 7 bases, in that order; junction bases with no gene match: 6. In germline, CDR1 is SGHTA, CDR2 FQGNSA. This PCR relied on a set of 60 Vbeta primers and 13 Jbeta primers. Method: immunoSEQ multiplex PCR; TCRdb's copy keeps in-frame clones and lacks some. This table has 30,000 to 40,000 clones, about nine tenths appearing once. V is TRBV7-2 and J is TRBJ1-6; 8 nucleotides align to TRBD1. Sequencing was done on a sample of PBMCs. The receptor was isolated from a woman between 40 and 50 years old in good health and CMV-seropositive. For the CDR3, the DNA is TGTGCCAGCAGCTCCGGACAGGGCCTCAATTCACCCCTCCACTTT. Protein product: CASSSGQGLNSPLHF.